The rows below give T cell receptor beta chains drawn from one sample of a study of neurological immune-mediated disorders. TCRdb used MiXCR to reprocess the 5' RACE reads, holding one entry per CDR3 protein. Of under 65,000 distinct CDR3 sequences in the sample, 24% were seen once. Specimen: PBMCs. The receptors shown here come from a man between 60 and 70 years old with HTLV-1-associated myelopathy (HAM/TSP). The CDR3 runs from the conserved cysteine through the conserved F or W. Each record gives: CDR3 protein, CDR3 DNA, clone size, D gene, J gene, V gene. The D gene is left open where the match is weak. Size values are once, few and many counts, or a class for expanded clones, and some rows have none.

CDR3aa: CSVDGTGGAGDTQYF
CDR3nt: TGCAGCGTTGATGGGACAGGGGGCGCAGGAGATACGCAGTATTTT
abundance: few
d_gene: TRBD1
j_gene: TRBJ2-3
v_gene: TRBV29-1

CDR3aa: CASSLAPLVPFTGANVLTF
CDR3nt: TGTGCCAGCAGTTTAGCGCCTCTGGTGCCGTTTACTGGGGCCAACGTCCTGACTTTC
abundance: many
d_gene: .
j_gene: TRBJ2-6
v_gene: TRBV12-3/TRBV12-4

CDR3aa: CASSLGAGTVYNEQFF
CDR3nt: TGCGCCAGCAGCTTGGGAGCCGGGACAGTCTACAATGAGCAGTTCTTC
abundance: many
d_gene: TRBD1
j_gene: TRBJ2-1
v_gene: TRBV5-1

CDR3aa: CASSLGGGGYQPQHF
CDR3nt: TGTGCCAGCAGCTTGGGCGGGGGGGGCTATCAGCCCCAGCATTTT
abundance: .
d_gene: .
j_gene: TRBJ1-5
v_gene: TRBV5-6

CDR3aa: CASSLGRSSTDTQYF
CDR3nt: TGTGCCAGCAGCCTCGGGAGAAGTAGCACAGATACGCAGTATTTT
abundance: many
d_gene: .
j_gene: TRBJ2-3
v_gene: TRBV6-2/TRBV6-3

CDR3aa: CASSLVTLTGDTEAFF
CDR3nt: TGCGCCAGCAGCTTGGTGACTCTAACAGGGGACACTGAAGCTTTCTTT
abundance: .
d_gene: TRBD1
j_gene: TRBJ1-1
v_gene: TRBV5-1

CDR3aa: CSVESNSGNTIYF
CDR3nt: TGCAGCGTTGAGAGTAACTCTGGAAACACCATATATTTT
abundance: once
d_gene: .
j_gene: TRBJ1-3
v_gene: TRBV29-1

CDR3aa: CAIRQSNSPLHF
CDR3nt: TGTGCCATCAGACAGTCCAATTCACCCCTCCACTTT
abundance: .
d_gene: .
j_gene: TRBJ1-6
v_gene: TRBV10-3

CDR3aa: CASSLAKSYNSPLHF
CDR3nt: TGTGCCAGCAGCTTAGCCAAGTCCTATAATTCACCCCTCCACTTT
abundance: .
d_gene: .
j_gene: TRBJ1-6
v_gene: TRBV7-2

CDR3aa: CASSTRVTSSNQPQHF
CDR3nt: TGCGCCAGCAGCACCCGGGTTACAAGTAGCAATCAGCCCCAGCATTTT
abundance: many
d_gene: .
j_gene: TRBJ1-5
v_gene: TRBV5-1

CDR3aa: CASSSGQGAGNEQFF
CDR3nt: TGCGCCAGCAGCTCGGGACAGGGGGCGGGCAATGAGCAGTTCTTC
abundance: few
d_gene: TRBD1
j_gene: TRBJ2-1
v_gene: TRBV5-1

CDR3aa: CASSESEGPYNEQFF
CDR3nt: TGTGCCAGCAGTGAATCTGAGGGGCCCTACAATGAGCAGTTCTTC
abundance: many
d_gene: .
j_gene: TRBJ2-1
v_gene: TRBV6-1

CDR3aa: CASREQETQYF
CDR3nt: TGTGCCAGCAGAGAACAAGAGACCCAGTACTTC
abundance: many
d_gene: .
j_gene: TRBJ2-5
v_gene: TRBV2

CDR3aa: CASSWGTGGLNTEAFF
CDR3nt: TGCGCCAGCAGCTGGGGGACAGGGGGATTGAACACTGAAGCTTTCTTT
abundance: many
d_gene: TRBD1
j_gene: TRBJ1-1
v_gene: TRBV5-1

CDR3aa: CASSPSNSGANVLTF
CDR3nt: TGTGCCAGCAGCCCCAGTAACTCTGGGGCCAACGTCCTGACTTTC
abundance: .
d_gene: .
j_gene: TRBJ2-6
v_gene: TRBV7-2

CDR3aa: CSARDKGWGTPEHGYTF
CDR3nt: TGCAGTGCTAGAGATAAGGGATGGGGGACACCAGAACATGGCTACACCTTC
abundance: many
d_gene: .
j_gene: TRBJ1-2
v_gene: TRBV20-1

CDR3aa: CASTRGNTQYF
CDR3nt: TGTGCCAGCACCCGAGGAAATACGCAGTATTTT
abundance: many
d_gene: .
j_gene: TRBJ2-3
v_gene: TRBV12-3/TRBV12-4

CDR3aa: CASSLKHANYGYTF
CDR3nt: TGTGCCAGTTCCCTGAAGCATGCGAACTATGGCTACACCTTC
abundance: few
d_gene: .
j_gene: TRBJ1-2
v_gene: TRBV19

CDR3aa: CSVLQGAYTEAFF
CDR3nt: TGCAGCGTGCTACAGGGGGCTTACACTGAAGCTTTCTTT
abundance: many
d_gene: TRBD1
j_gene: TRBJ1-1
v_gene: TRBV29-1

CDR3aa: CASSGLAGRDEQFF
CDR3nt: TGTGCCAGCAGTGGGCTAGCGGGACGCGATGAGCAGTTCTTC
abundance: many
d_gene: TRBD2
j_gene: TRBJ2-1
v_gene: TRBV6-2/TRBV6-3

CDR3aa: CASSFRTRGNQPQHF
CDR3nt: TGTGCCAGCAGTTTTCGGACACGGGGCAATCAGCCCCAGCATTTT
abundance: many
d_gene: .
j_gene: TRBJ1-5
v_gene: TRBV28

CDR3aa: CASGEGKTGGLFF
CDR3nt: TGCGCCAGCGGGGAGGGGAAAACCGGGGGGCTGTTTTTT
abundance: .
d_gene: TRBD2
j_gene: TRBJ2-2
v_gene: TRBV5-1

CDR3aa: CASRQGASSYNSPLHF
CDR3nt: TGTGCCAGCAGACAGGGGGCAAGCTCCTATAATTCACCCCTCCACTTT
abundance: many
d_gene: TRBD1
j_gene: TRBJ1-6
v_gene: TRBV7-8

CDR3aa: CASSFLPDTGELFF
CDR3nt: TGTGCCAGCAGCTTCCTACCCGACACCGGGGAGCTGTTTTTT
abundance: many
d_gene: .
j_gene: TRBJ2-2
v_gene: TRBV11-2

CDR3aa: CARSHRQKNTEAFF
CDR3nt: TGTGCCCGCAGTCATAGACAGAAGAACACTGAAGCTTTCTTT
abundance: .
d_gene: .
j_gene: TRBJ1-1
v_gene: TRBV2

CDR3aa: CASSDPGGRTEAFF
CDR3nt: TGTGCCAGCAGTGACCCAGGGGGGAGGACTGAAGCTTTCTTT
abundance: many
d_gene: TRBD1
j_gene: TRBJ1-1
v_gene: TRBV6-1

CDR3aa: CATSGDRGYQETQYF
CDR3nt: TGTGCCACCAGCGGCGACAGGGGGTATCAAGAGACCCAGTACTTC
abundance: .
d_gene: TRBD1
j_gene: TRBJ2-5
v_gene: TRBV15

CDR3aa: CASRSGGAFGYTF
CDR3nt: TGTGCCAGCAGATCAGGGGGCGCCTTTGGCTACACCTTC
abundance: many
d_gene: TRBD1
j_gene: TRBJ1-2
v_gene: TRBV25-1

CDR3aa: CASSPLLSYNEQFF
CDR3nt: TGTGCCAGCAGCCCACTACTCTCCTACAATGAGCAGTTCTTC
abundance: .
d_gene: .
j_gene: TRBJ2-1
v_gene: TRBV5-6

CDR3aa: CASSLDVAGALYF
CDR3nt: TGTGCCAGCAGCTTAGACGTAGCGGGAGCCTTATACTTC
abundance: many
d_gene: TRBD2
j_gene: TRBJ2-7
v_gene: TRBV11-2

CDR3aa: CASSFYICSATGSNQPQHF
CDR3nt: .
abundance: .
d_gene: .
j_gene: TRBJ1-5
v_gene: TRBV11-2

CDR3aa: CASSQGQTSYEQYF
CDR3nt: TGCGCCAGCAGCCAAGGACAGACCTCCTACGAGCAGTACTTC
abundance: many
d_gene: .
j_gene: TRBJ2-7
v_gene: TRBV4-1

CDR3aa: CASSPDRAKNIQYF
CDR3nt: TGCGCCAGCAGCCCGGACAGAGCCAAAAACATTCAGTACTTC
abundance: many
d_gene: .
j_gene: TRBJ2-4
v_gene: TRBV5-1

CDR3aa: CSARDRASGSYEQYF
CDR3nt: TGCAGTGCTAGAGATCGGGCTAGCGGGAGCTACGAGCAGTACTTC
abundance: few
d_gene: TRBD2
j_gene: TRBJ2-7
v_gene: TRBV20-1

CDR3aa: CASSYGGRDNEQYF
CDR3nt: TGTGCCAGCAGTTACGGAGGGAGGGACAACGAGCAGTACTTC
abundance: many
d_gene: .
j_gene: TRBJ2-7
v_gene: TRBV6-5

CDR3aa: CSAPGVAKNNEQFF
CDR3nt: TGCAGTGCCCCAGGGGTAGCGAAGAACAATGAGCAGTTCTTC
abundance: many
d_gene: .
j_gene: TRBJ2-1
v_gene: TRBV20-1

CDR3aa: CASSYSGRPGSNQPQHF
CDR3nt: TGTGCCAGCAGTTACTCGGGTCGGCCGGGCAGCAATCAGCCCCAGCATTTT
abundance: many
d_gene: .
j_gene: TRBJ1-5
v_gene: TRBV6-6

CDR3aa: CASSLALARGDTQYF
CDR3nt: TGCGCCAGCAGCTTGGCGCTAGCCAGAGGAGATACGCAGTATTTT
abundance: many
d_gene: .
j_gene: TRBJ2-3
v_gene: TRBV5-1

CDR3aa: CASTTGTENTEAFF
CDR3nt: TGTGCCAGCACTACAGGGACGGAGAACACTGAAGCTTTCTTT
abundance: many
d_gene: .
j_gene: TRBJ1-1
v_gene: TRBV9

CDR3aa: CASSLVEASQETQYF
CDR3nt: TGCGCCAGCAGCTTGGTAGAGGCCAGCCAAGAGACCCAGTACTTC
abundance: many
d_gene: .
j_gene: TRBJ2-5
v_gene: TRBV5-1

CDR3aa: CASSLGWQLNEKLFF
CDR3nt: TGCGCCAGCAGCTTGGGGTGGCAGCTTAATGAAAAACTGTTTTTT
abundance: once
d_gene: .
j_gene: TRBJ1-4
v_gene: TRBV5-1

CDR3aa: CASSLRAELSNQPQHF
CDR3nt: TGTGCCAGCAGTTTAAGGGCAGAACTTAGCAATCAGCCCCAGCATTTT
abundance: many
d_gene: .
j_gene: TRBJ1-5
v_gene: TRBV12-3/TRBV12-4